These T cell receptor beta chains were read from a single sample in a study of T-cell memory formation after mild COVID-19. TCRdb processed the 5' RACE reads anew with MiXCR; each CDR3 protein has one entry. The repertoire consists of more than 250,000 distinct CDR3 sequences, with about 17% occurring once and the leading ten covering 22%. The material sequenced was PBMCs or a T cell subset sorted from them (not recorded which). These receptors were collected from a man between 18 and 29 years old who had mild COVID-19 (a few samples of this study predate the infection). Cell type and time point are not known. The CDR3 runs from the conserved cysteine through the conserved F or W. A D gene is named only where the DNA matches it firmly. For some rows the clone size is stated as once, few or many, or as a class when expanded; others skip it.

D	J	V	size	DNA	CDR3
TRBD1	TRBJ2-7	TRBV19	NA	TGTGCCAGTCGACAGGGAAACTACGAGCAGTACTTC	CASRQGNYEQYF
NA	TRBJ2-6	TRBV12-3/TRBV12-4	NA	TGTGCCAGCGGGGGGCAGACTCTCTCTGGGGCCAACGTCCTGACTTTC	CASGGQTLSGANVLTF
NA	TRBJ2-2	TRBV4-2	many	TGTGCCAGCAGCCAAGAGCTAGCAGCCGGGGAGCTGTTTTTT	CASSQELAAGELFF
NA	TRBJ1-6	TRBV18	NA	TGTGCCAGCTCACCACAGGGGGACGGAAATAATTCACCCCTCCACTTT	CASSPQGDGNNSPLHF
NA	TRBJ1-6	TRBV12-3/TRBV12-4	NA	TGTGCCAGCAGCCAGTGGGGGCGGTATAATTCACCCCTCCACTTT	CASSQWGRYNSPLHF
NA	TRBJ2-1	TRBV7-6	NA	TGTGCCAGCAGCCTTGCGGGGGCCTTTTACAATGAGCAGTTCTTC	CASSLAGAFYNEQFF
TRBD1	TRBJ2-5	TRBV7-9	NA	TGTGCCAGCAGCTCTTCCTCGGGACAGGGGGCGTGGGAGACCCAGTACTTC	CASSSSSGQGAWETQYF
TRBD2	TRBJ2-5	TRBV29-1	few	TGCAGCGTTGGGGGACTACAAGAGACCCAGTACTTC	CSVGGLQETQYF
NA	TRBJ1-3	TRBV5-1	many	TGCGCCAGCAGCAGGGACTTCGTCGGAAACACCATATATTTT	CASSRDFVGNTIYF
NA	TRBJ1-2	TRBV30	NA	TGTGCCTGGAGTGTCCCCCCTGGCAGGGATTATGGCTACACCTTC	CAWSVPPGRDYGYTF
TRBD1	TRBJ1-4	TRBV4-1	NA	TGCGCCAGCAGACCCAGGGAGGCGGGACAGACTGAAAAACTGTTTTTT	CASRPREAGQTEKLFF
NA	TRBJ2-5	TRBV7-9	few	TGTGCCAGCAGACACCAGGGTCAAGAGACCCAGTACTTC	CASRHQGQETQYF
NA	TRBJ2-3	TRBV6-1	NA	TGTGCCAGCAGTGAAGCGGCCAGAGCAGATACGCAGTATTTT	CASSEAARADTQYF
NA	TRBJ2-7	TRBV20-1	NA	TGCAGTGCTAGAGATCCAACCTACGAGCAGTACTTC	CSARDPTYEQYF
NA	TRBJ1-3	TRBV12-3/TRBV12-4	NA	TGTGCCAGCAGTTTAGAACGTACTGGAAACACCATATATTTT	CASSLERTGNTIYF
NA	TRBJ1-2	TRBV28	NA	TGTGCCAGCCAGGGCCTCGGTCGACACTATGGCTACACCTTC	CASQGLGRHYGYTF
TRBD2	TRBJ2-1	TRBV7-2	NA	TGTGCCAGCACTTGGGGCGGGGGAAACAATGAGCAGTTCTTC	CASTWGGGNNEQFF
NA	TRBJ2-2	TRBV7-2	few	TGTGCCAGCAGCTTAGCGAGCACGAACACCGGGGAGCTGTTTTTT	CASSLASTNTGELFF
TRBD2	TRBJ2-2	TRBV4-1	few	TGCGCCAGCAGCGAAGGGGCCCTCGAGCGGGGGTTTAACACCGGGGAGCTGTTTTTT	CASSEGALERGFNTGELFF
NA	TRBJ1-6	TRBV21-1	few	TGTGCCAGCAGCCCCCGTCACGGGAGCTCCTATAATTCACCCCTCCACTTT	CASSPRHGSSYNSPLHF
TRBD2	TRBJ2-3	TRBV7-9	few	TGTGCCAGCAGCTTAGCGGAAGCGGGGGCTGATACGCAGTATTTT	CASSLAEAGADTQYF
NA	TRBJ2-3	TRBV9	NA	TGTGCCAGCAGCGTAGTCGCCTTTCATACGCAGTATTTT	CASSVVAFHTQYF
NA	TRBJ2-1	TRBV6-5	NA	TGTGCCAGCAGTTACGACTGGAACAATGAGCAGTTCTTC	CASSYDWNNEQFF
NA	TRBJ1-2	TRBV29-1	NA	TGCAGCGTACACCGATCTTATGGCTACACCTTC	CSVHRSYGYTF
NA	TRBJ2-3	TRBV6-2/TRBV6-3	NA	TGTGCCAGCACGAGACAGAGCACAGATACGCAGTATTTT	CASTRQSTDTQYF
NA	TRBJ1-2	TRBV20-1	NA	TGCAGTGCTAGAGATGGAAGGGTTTGGTGGGGCTACACCTTC	CSARDGRVWWGYTF